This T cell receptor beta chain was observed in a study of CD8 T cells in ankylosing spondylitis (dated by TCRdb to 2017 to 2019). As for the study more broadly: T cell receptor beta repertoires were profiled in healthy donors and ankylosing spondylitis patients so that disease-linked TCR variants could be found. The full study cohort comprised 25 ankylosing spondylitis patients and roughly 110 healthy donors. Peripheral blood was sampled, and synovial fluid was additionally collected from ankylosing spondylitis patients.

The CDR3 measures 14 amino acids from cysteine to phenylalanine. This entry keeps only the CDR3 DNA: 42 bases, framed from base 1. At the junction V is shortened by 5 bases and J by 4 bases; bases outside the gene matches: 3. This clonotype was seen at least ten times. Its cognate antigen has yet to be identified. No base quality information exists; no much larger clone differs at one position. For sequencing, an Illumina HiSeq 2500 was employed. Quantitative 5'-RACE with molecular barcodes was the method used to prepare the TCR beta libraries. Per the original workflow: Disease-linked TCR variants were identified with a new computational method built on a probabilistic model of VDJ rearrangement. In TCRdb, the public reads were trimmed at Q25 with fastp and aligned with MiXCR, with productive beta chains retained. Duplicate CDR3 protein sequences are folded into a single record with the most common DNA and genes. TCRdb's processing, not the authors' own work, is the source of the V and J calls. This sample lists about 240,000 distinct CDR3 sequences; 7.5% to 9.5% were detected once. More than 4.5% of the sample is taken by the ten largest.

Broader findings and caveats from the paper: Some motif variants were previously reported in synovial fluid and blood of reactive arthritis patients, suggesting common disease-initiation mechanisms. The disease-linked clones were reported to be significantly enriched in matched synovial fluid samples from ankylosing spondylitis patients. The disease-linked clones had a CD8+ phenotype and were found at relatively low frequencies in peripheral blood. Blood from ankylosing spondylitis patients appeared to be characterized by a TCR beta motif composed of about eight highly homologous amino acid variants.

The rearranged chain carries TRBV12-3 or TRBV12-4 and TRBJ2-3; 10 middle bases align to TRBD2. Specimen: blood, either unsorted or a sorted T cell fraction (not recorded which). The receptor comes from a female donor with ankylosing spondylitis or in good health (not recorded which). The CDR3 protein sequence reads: CASSRTSGSDTQYF. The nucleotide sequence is TGTGCCAGCAGTCGGACTAGCGGTTCAGATACGCAGTATTTT.